Presented here are 27 T cell receptor beta chains from one specimen sequenced in a study of blood T cell repertoires in COVID-19. Assay: immunoSEQ multiplex PCR; the TCRdb copy retains only in-frame clones and omits some. The sample contains more than 95,000 clones, roughly 91% of which appear only once. The sequenced sample consisted of peripheral blood. These receptors were collected from a human donor in a cohort sampled during active COVID-19.

This sequence joins TRBV5-4 and TRBJ2-3; D perhaps matches TRBD2 (6 bases). Deletions cut 1 base from V and 0 bases from J, with 12 bases between. The CDR3 is 16 residues long. Per germline, CDR1 SGHNT and CDR2 YYREEE (reference sequence). The CDR3 spells CASSLWAAGSTDTQYF. In DNA form, the CDR3 reads TGTGCCAGCAGCTTGTGGGCGGCGGGGAGCACAGATACGCAGTATTTT.

The chain recombines TRBV28 with TRBJ2-2, with 10 bases that match TRBD2. Germline lookup yields CDR1 MDHEN and CDR2 SYDVKM. J was trimmed by 5 bases and V by 6 bases; bases with no gene match: 9. CDR3 length: 16 residues. For the CDR3, the DNA is TGTGCCAGCAGCCCACGGACTAGCGGAGGGACCGGGGAGCTGTTTTTT. Protein: CASSPRTSGGTGELFF.

The J gene is TRBJ2-7, the V gene TRBV19, with D possibly being TRBD1 (5 bases). Germline CDR1 LNHDA, CDR2 SQIVND (reference sequence). The CDR3 totals 14 residues. The V end lost 5 bases, the J end lost 5 bases, and 16 bases lay between the germline ends. The CDR3 DNA reads as TGTGCCAGTAGTGGCATTGGGCAGGGCCACGAGCAGTACTTC. As protein: CASSGIGQGHEQYF.

This chain uses TRBV19 with TRBJ1-1, with D uncertain. This CDR3 region has 13 residues. Germline V gene data show CDR1 as LNHDA and CDR2 as SQIVND (reference sequence). Trimming took 1 base from V and 0 from J, leaving 3 bases between them. CDR3 in amino acids: CASSIGVNTEAFF. The CDR3 region has the DNA TGTGCCAGTAGTATAGGCGTGAACACTGAAGCTTTCTTT.

This chain joins TRBV7-9 and TRBJ1-6; TRBD1 matches at 7 bases. V lost 5 bases, J lost 13 bases, and 14 bases stayed unmatched. This CDR3 has 15 residues. Germline lookup yields CDR1 SEHNR and CDR2 FQNEAQ (reference sequence). The CDR3 bases are TGTGCCAGCAGCGTTAACCGGGACAGAGCCGGGCCCCTCCACTTT. It encodes CASSVNRDRAGPLHF.

This chain uses TRBV5-1 with TRBJ2-5; D perhaps matches TRBD2 (6 bases). This CDR3 has 14 residues. Germline values: CDR1 SGHRS, CDR2 YFSETQ. The V end was cut by 0 bases, the J end by 4 bases, with 10 bases between. In DNA form, the CDR3 reads TGCGCCAGCAGCTTGGCCCCGGGAGTAGAGACCCAGTACTTC. Protein product: CASSLAPGVETQYF.

The chain links TRBV7-6 to TRBJ2-1; the D gene is possibly TRBD2 (6 bases). The CDR3 has 15 amino acids. The V and J ends lost 0 bases and 6 bases respectively, with 12 bases between them. Germline V gene lookup returns CDR1 SGHVS and CDR2 FNYEAQ. The DNA for the CDR3 is TGTGCCAGCAGCTTAGCCTTACTAGCCAGCAATGAGCAGTTCTTC. Protein: CASSLALLASNEQFF.

V and J are TRBV5-1 and TRBJ2-1; D gene unclear. The V and J ends lost 1 base and 6 bases respectively, with 5 bases between them. Germline V gene lookup returns CDR1 SGHRS and CDR2 YFSETQ. The CDR3 covers 12 residues. The CDR3 reads CASSLLPNEQFF. CDR3 sequence (DNA): TGCGCCAGCAGCTTGCTCCCCAATGAGCAGTTCTTC.

The chain is built from TRBV10-3 and TRBJ1-2; D possibly corresponds to TRBD1 (6 bases). The CDR3 length is 15 residues. The V and J ends lost 6 bases and 0 bases respectively, with 14 bases between them. Germline CDR1 reads ENHRY; CDR2 reads SYGVKD. For the CDR3, the DNA is TGTGCCATCAGCCCAGGGGTGGCCGCTAACTATGGCTACACCTTC. The encoded protein is CAISPGVAANYGYTF.

The chain has TRBV29-1 and TRBJ2-1; D is ambiguous. Trimming left V 0 bases short and J 8 bases short, with 14 bases between. Per germline, CDR1 SQVTM and CDR2 ANQGSEA. The CDR3 sequence is 14 residues long. The CDR3 loop is CSVEEAGYTYEQFF. DNA of the CDR3: TGCAGCGTTGAAGAGGCTGGTTACACGTATGAGCAGTTCTTC.

This chain uses TRBV19 with TRBJ2-2, with TRBD2 matching 8 bases. The CDR3 loop spans 15 amino acids. CDR1 and CDR2 (germline): LNHDA, SQIVND (reference sequence). Trimming at V came to 6 bases and at J to 3 bases, leaving 6 bases not matched to a gene. The CDR3 DNA reads as TGTGCCAGTAGAGAGCGGGAGTCGTACACCGGGGAGCTGTTTTTT. Translation: CASRERESYTGELFF.

V and J are TRBV23-1 and TRBJ2-3; D is perhaps TRBD2 (6 bases). TRBV23-1 is placed among ORFs of uncertain function. V lost 6 bases, J lost 3 bases, and 13 bases lay in between. CDR3 length: 14 residues. The CDR3 loop reads CASRRWRDTDTQYF. DNA for the CDR3: TGCGCCAGCAGAAGATGGAGGGATACAGATACGCAGTATTTT.

The table lists this clone with many counts. This chain connects TRBV18 to TRBJ2-7, with a possible D match to TRBD2 (6 bases). V was pared by 0 bases and J by 5 bases, with 20 bases between. CDR1 KGHSH and CDR2 LQKENI come from the germline V gene. The CDR3 spans 17 residues. In DNA form, the CDR3 reads TGTGCCAGCTCACCACCTACTAGCAGCCTCCTGTGGAACGAGCAGTACTTC. Protein product: CASSPPTSSLLWNEQYF.

This clone was recorded once. The genes are TRBV10-3 and TRBJ1-2; 10 bases are a match to TRBD1. Germline loops: CDR1 ENHRY, CDR2 SYGVKD. The CDR3 runs 16 residues. J gave up 8 bases and V 0 bases, and 9 bases lay outside the gene matches. CDR3 in DNA: TGTGCCATCAGTGAGTCGATAAGACAGGGGGCGCGCGGCTACACCTTC. It translates to CAISESIRQGARGYTF.

CDR3 coding DNA: TGCGCCAGCAGCGGGGGACTCACAAGCACAGATACGCAGTATTTT. Amino acid sequence: CASSGGLTSTDTQYF. The V gene is TRBV5-1, the J gene TRBJ2-3; the D gene is possibly TRBD2 (6 bases). Germline lookup yields CDR1 SGHRS and CDR2 YFSETQ. The CDR3 runs to 15 residues. V gave up 4 bases and J gave up 0 bases, with 12 bases separating them.

This clone was observed once. DNA for the CDR3: TGTGCCAGCAGCCCGTCGACAGGGCTAAGCTCTGGAAACACCATATATTTT. Translated, it gives CASSPSTGLSSGNTIYF. The V call is TRBV9, the J call TRBJ1-3; 7 nucleotides align to TRBD1. Per germline, CDR1 SGDLS and CDR2 YYNGEE. The CDR3 extends over 17 amino acids. Trimming cost V 4 bases and J 0 bases; bases outside gene matches: 10.

The V gene is TRBV6-1, the J gene TRBJ1-1; no clear D. CDR3 length equals 12 residues. Germline values: CDR1 MNHNS, CDR2 SASEGT. V was cut by 1 base and J by 7 bases, with 7 bases left in between. The CDR3 DNA reads TGTGCCAGCAGTGAAGGAAGTAGTGAAGCTTTCTTT. It codes for CASSEGSSEAFF.

The rearrangement uses TRBV28 and TRBJ2-3, with 7 bases aligning to TRBD1. Germline V CDR1 and CDR2: MDHEN, SYDVKM. This CDR3 comprises 15 residues. The V and J ends lost 7 bases and 4 bases, in that order; junction bases with no gene match: 11. For the CDR3, the DNA is TGTGCCAGCACCCTGGCCCTGAGGGGGCCAGATACGCAGTATTTT. The encoded protein is CASTLALRGPDTQYF.

In DNA form, the CDR3 reads TGTGCCAGCAGCTTTGGGCAAGTCGGGGGGGGTTACGATGAGCAGTTCTTC. Protein sequence: CASSFGQVGGGYDEQFF. The rearrangement joins TRBV5-4 to TRBJ2-1; 8 bases map to TRBD2. The CDR3 is made up of 17 amino acids. Germline-derived CDR1 and CDR2 are SGHNT and YYREEE (reference sequence). J gave up 8 bases and V 2 bases, and 15 bases lay outside the gene matches.

This clone has a handful of counts. The chain employs TRBV19 and TRBJ2-3; tentatively, D is TRBD2 (6 bases). V was pared by 4 bases and J by 4 bases, with 18 bases between. This CDR3 is 16 amino acids long. Per germline, CDR1 LNHDA and CDR2 SQIVND (reference sequence). The CDR3 region is CASSRDSGRMPDTQYF. Here the CDR3 DNA reads TGTGCCAGTAGTAGGGACTCGGGGAGGATGCCAGATACGCAGTATTTT.

The J gene is TRBJ2-7, the V gene TRBV3-1 (or the pseudogene TRBV3-2); D possibly corresponds to TRBD2 (6 bases). V lost 3 bases and J lost 3, with 9 bases in between. Per germline, CDR1 LGHDT and CDR2 YNNKEL (reference sequence). This CDR3 contains 13 residues. The CDR3 DNA sequence: TGTGCCAGCAGCCAGGGCGGGAACTACGAGCAGTACTTC. This gives the protein CASSQGGNYEQYF.

This rearrangement joins TRBV29-1 to TRBJ1-1; perhaps TRBD1 as D (5 bases). CDR3 length: 13 residues. Germline V gene sequence: CDR1 SQVTM, CDR2 ANQGSEA. Trimming removed 6 bases from V and 1 base from J, with 12 bases in between. The CDR3 DNA reads as TGCAGCGTATCACAGGCGCAGAACACTGAAGCTTTCTTT. It translates to CSVSQAQNTEAFF.

This clone was picked up a small number of times. In DNA, the CDR3 is TGTGCCAGCAGTGAAGCGTTGACAGGCCCCAACCAGCCCCAGCATTTT. Its protein product is CASSEALTGPNQPQHF. V gene TRBV2 combines with J gene TRBJ1-5, with D perhaps matching TRBD1 (6 bases). Germline-derived CDR1 and CDR2 are SNHLY and FYNNEI. The V and J ends lost 0 bases and 7 bases respectively, with 16 bases between them. The CDR3 runs 16 residues.

The chain is built from TRBV18 and TRBJ1-6; TRBD1 matches at 7 bases. The germline V gene has CDR1 KGHSH and CDR2 LQKENI. J gave up 0 bases and V 5 bases, and 4 bases lay outside the gene matches. The CDR3 is made up of 16 amino acids. The CDR3 nucleotides read TGTGCCAGCTCAACGACAGGGAGCTCCTATAATTCACCCCTCCACTTT. It codes for CASSTTGSSYNSPLHF.

V and J are TRBV30 and TRBJ1-1, with D maybe TRBD1 (5 bases). The length of the CDR3 is 13 residues. V lost 4 bases, J lost 0 bases, and 9 bases lay in between. Germline V lookup: CDR1 GTSNPN, CDR2 SVGIG (reference sequence). The CDR3 protein is CAWNGGMNTEAFF. CDR3 in DNA: TGTGCCTGGAACGGGGGAATGAACACTGAAGCTTTCTTT.

The rearrangement uses TRBV7-9 and TRBJ2-5; a possible D gene is TRBD2 (5 bases). CDR3 length equals 15 residues. Germline V lookup: CDR1 SEHNR, CDR2 FQNEAQ (reference sequence). Trimming took off 5 bases at V and 0 bases at J, with 13 bases between the two ends. The CDR3 protein is CASSPPGVHQETQYF. In DNA form, the CDR3 reads TGTGCCAGCAGCCCCCCCGGGGTACACCAAGAGACCCAGTACTTC.

V usage is TRBV2 and J usage is TRBJ2-6, with 9 bases aligning to TRBD1. Per germline, CDR1 SNHLY and CDR2 FYNNEI. The CDR3 spans 16 residues. Trimming at V came to 9 bases and at J to 4 bases, leaving 10 bases not matched to a gene. The CDR3 nucleotides read TGTGCCAGTTGCCGGGACAGGGCTGCCGGGGCCAACGTCCTGACTTTC. This translates into CASCRDRAAGANVLTF.